These 30 T cell receptor beta chains were all obtained from the same sample, sequenced in a study of T cells in Graves' hyperthyroidism and ophthalmopathy. TCR beta CDR3 regions were amplified from RNA transcripts. When the TCR CDR3 underwent first-round RT-PCR, the HTBI primer set was used. TCRdb independently ran MiXCR on the multiplex PCR reads; one entry per CDR3 protein. The sample records some 530,000 distinct CDR3 sequences, roughly 23% being singletons. Sequenced input: blood. The receptors shown here come from a woman in her seventies with Graves' ophthalmopathy.

The chain couples TRBV6-1 to TRBJ2-3; 7 bases map to TRBD1. Trimming cost V 6 bases and J 3 bases; bases outside gene matches: 6. This CDR3 spans 14 amino acids. From germline, CDR1 is MNHNS and CDR2 SASEGT. The CDR3, as DNA: TGTGCCAGCAGCCTGGGACAGACAACAGATACGCAGTATTTT. Translation: CASSLGQTTDTQYF.

The CDR3 here is CASSREDSNYGYTF. CDR3 DNA: TGCGCCAGCAGCCGAGAGGATTCGAACTATGGCTACACCTTC. The chain employs TRBV4-3 and TRBJ1-2, with D unresolved. The germline gives CDR1 LGHNA, CDR2 YSLEER. V shed 4 bases and J shed 2 bases, with 11 bases lying between them. The CDR3 consists of 14 residues.

The chain recombines TRBV27 with TRBJ1-1, with 7 bases aligning to TRBD1. V dropped 5 bases and J dropped 7; count of bases not matched to a gene: 10. Germline CDR1 is MNHEY and CDR2 is SMNVEV (reference sequence). CDR3 length: 14 amino acids. CDR3 amino acids: CASSKSPYRGEAFF. In nucleotides, the CDR3 is TGTGCCAGCAGTAAATCCCCCTACAGGGGTGAAGCTTTCTTT.

The chain recombines TRBV28 with TRBJ2-5; possibly TRBD2 for D (5 bases). In germline, CDR1 is MDHEN, CDR2 SYDVKM. This CDR3 is 13 amino acids long. V lost 5 bases and J lost 3, with 10 bases in between. This CDR3 is CASSPGIEETQYF. The CDR3 DNA reads TGTGCCAGCAGTCCGGGGATAGAAGAGACCCAGTACTTC.

V is TRBV9 and J is TRBJ2-2; maybe TRBD1 (7 bases). Germline lookup yields CDR1 SGDLS and CDR2 YYNGEE. This CDR3 is built from 16 residues. V gave up 3 bases and J gave up 3 bases, with 15 bases separating them. CDR3 sequence: CASSGGGTDHTGELFF. CDR3 DNA: TGTGCCAGCAGCGGCGGCGGGACAGACCACACCGGGGAGCTGTTTTTT.

This clonotype has more than one count but fewer than ten. V gene TRBV7-2 combines with J gene TRBJ2-1; 7 bases are a match to TRBD2. The CDR3 covers 16 residues. The V gene's germline CDR1 is SGHTA and CDR2 FQGNSA. V lost 1 base to trimming and J lost 4 bases; unmatched junction nucleotides: 7. CDR3 region: CASSLVPSGGYNEQFF. The CDR3 DNA is TGTGCCAGCAGCTTAGTGCCTAGCGGAGGATACAATGAGCAGTTCTTC.

There are a few counts of this clonotype. This chain joins TRBV7-8 and TRBJ2-1, with D perhaps TRBD1 (5 bases). V lost 7 bases, J lost 0 bases, and 16 bases lay in between. The CDR3 consists of 16 residues. Germline values: CDR1 SGHVS, CDR2 FQNEAQ. In DNA, the CDR3 is TGTGCCAGCAACAAAGCTAGGGGAATCTCCTACAATGAGCAGTTCTTC. It codes for CASNKARGISYNEQFF.

J is TRBJ2-5 and V is TRBV20-1, with 8 bases lining up with TRBD1. The V and J ends lost 2 bases and 3 bases, in that order; junction bases with no gene match: 2. This CDR3 is 13 amino acids long. Germline values: CDR1 DFQATT, CDR2 SNEGSKA (reference sequence). The CDR3 region is CSARLGQEETQYF. CDR3 DNA sequence: TGCAGTGCTAGACTGGGACAGGAAGAGACCCAGTACTTC.

This clonotype has only a few counts. This chain links TRBV15 with TRBJ1-1, with D perhaps matching TRBD1 (6 bases). Germline CDR1 is LNHNV and CDR2 is YYDKDF (reference sequence). V lost 1 base to trimming and J lost 2 bases, with 11 bases between them. This CDR3 spans 15 amino acids. CDR3 nucleotide sequence: TGTGCCACCAGCAGAGCGGGGGCGGCTAACACTGAAGCTTTCTTT. It translates to CATSRAGAANTEAFF.

There are a few counts of this clonotype. V is TRBV5-1 and J is TRBJ1-2, with D unresolved. Germline CDR1 reads SGHRS; CDR2 reads YFSETQ. V gave up 0 bases and J gave up 2 bases, with 11 bases separating them. This CDR3 region has 15 residues. CDR3 bases: TGCGCCAGCAGCTTGGCCACGGGGAAGAACTATGGCTACACCTTC. Amino acids: CASSLATGKNYGYTF.

The rearrangement links TRBV5-1 to TRBJ2-3; a weak D match, TRBD2 (6 bases). The V gene's germline CDR1 is SGHRS and CDR2 YFSETQ. V gave up 0 bases and J gave up 2 bases, with 13 bases separating them. The CDR3 covers 16 residues. CDR3: CASSLAATGVTDTQYF. The DNA for the CDR3 is TGCGCCAGCAGCTTGGCCGCTACGGGAGTCACAGATACGCAGTATTTT.

This clonotype was seen more than once but under ten times. V and J are TRBV18 and TRBJ2-3; D is possibly TRBD1 (6 bases). The CDR3 consists of 14 residues. Germline CDR1 KGHSH, CDR2 LQKENI. Trimming pared 6 bases from V and 8 bases from J, leaving 18 bases between. DNA for the CDR3: TGTGCCAGCTCCCCCAGTCGTGGGGGCGGTACGCAGTATTTT. Protein: CASSPSRGGGTQYF.

This clonotype was detected ten times or more. This rearrangement joins TRBV3-1 to TRBJ2-5; the D gene is possibly TRBD2 (6 bases). CDR1 LGHDT and CDR2 YNNKEL come from the germline V gene (reference sequence). Trimming removed 4 bases at V and 2 bases at J, with 11 bases between. There are 14 residues in the CDR3. The CDR3 reads CASSPPGLQETQYF. As DNA, the CDR3 is TGTGCCAGCAGCCCACCGGGACTGCAAGAGACCCAGTACTTC.

This clonotype was counted between two and nine times. V and J are TRBV27 and TRBJ2-7; D unresolved. Trimming pared 4 bases from V and 3 bases from J, leaving 7 bases between. Per germline, CDR1 MNHEY and CDR2 SMNVEV (reference sequence). There are 12 residues in the CDR3. DNA of the CDR3: TGTGCCAGCAGTTCCACGAACTACGAGCAGTACTTC. It is translated as CASSSTNYEQYF.

V is TRBV24-1 and J is TRBJ1-2; no reliable D call. V lost 3 bases to trimming and J lost 8 bases, with 12 bases between them. The CDR3 is 13 residues long. Looked up from germline, CDR1 is KGHDR and CDR2 is SFDVKD. Here the CDR3 DNA reads TGTGCCACCAGTGATGGGTCATGGGAAGGCTACACCTTC. Residues: CATSDGSWEGYTF.

V and J are TRBV10-3 and TRBJ1-1; D perhaps matches TRBD1 (5 bases). Trimming left V 3 bases short and J 1 base short, with 9 bases between. This CDR3 contains 14 residues. In germline, CDR1 is ENHRY, CDR2 SYGVKD. DNA for the CDR3: TGTGCCATCAGTGAAAGGGACTGGAACACTGAAGCTTTCTTT. This sequence encodes CAISERDWNTEAFF.

This clonotype came up many times. The chain's CDR3 is CASSVLGSRGTGELFF. CDR3 nucleotide sequence: TGTGCCAGCAGTGTTTTGGGTTCTAGGGGCACCGGGGAGCTGTTTTTT. This chain uses TRBV28 with TRBJ2-2; perhaps TRBD1 as D (5 bases). The CDR3 loop spans 16 amino acids. Between the trimmed V and J ends, which lost 5 bases and 4 bases, there was a span of 17 bases. CDR1 is MDHEN, CDR2 SYDVKM, per germline. The full variable domain, in which reference TRBV28 and TRBJ2-2 provide the parts outside the CDR3, is DVKVTQSSRYLVKRTGEKVFLECVQDMDHENMFWYRQDPGLGLRLIYFSYDVKMKEKGDIPEGYSVSREKKERFSLILESASTNQTSMYLCASSVLGSRGTGELFFGEGSRLTVL.

This clonotype was detected ten times or more. The chain joins TRBV6-1 to TRBJ1-5, with a tentative D call TRBD1 (6 bases). Trimming took off 6 bases at V and 0 bases at J, with 9 bases between the two ends. This CDR3 comprises 14 residues. From germline, CDR1 is MNHNS and CDR2 SASEGT. The CDR3 loop reads CASRPDSSNQPQHF. Here the CDR3 DNA reads TGTGCCAGCAGACCGGACAGTAGCAATCAGCCCCAGCATTTT.

This clonotype was seen a handful of times. V and J are TRBV24-1 and TRBJ1-2; 7 bases fit TRBD1. Germline V gives CDR1 KGHDR, CDR2 SFDVKD. The CDR3 spans 15 residues. The V gene end was trimmed by 3 bases and the J gene end by 3 bases; junction bases not matched to a gene: 6. The CDR3, as DNA: TGTGCCACCAGTGATCCGGGGACAGCGTACTATGGCTACACCTTC. Encoded protein: CATSDPGTAYYGYTF.

This clonotype was observed a handful of times. This chain joins TRBV6-1 and TRBJ2-2, with TRBD2 matching over 9 bases. The germline V gene encodes CDR1 MNHNS and CDR2 SASEGT. Trimming removed 6 bases from V and 1 base from J; junction bases left unmatched: 9. The CDR3 covers 17 residues. In nucleotides, the CDR3 is TGTGCCAGCAGCCAAACACCTAGCGGGAAGAACACCGGGGAGCTGTTTTTT. Translating it yields CASSQTPSGKNTGELFF.

This sequence joins TRBV7-9 and TRBJ1-1; a possible D gene is TRBD1 (6 bases). This CDR3 contains 14 residues. The germline V gene encodes CDR1 SEHNR and CDR2 FQNEAQ (reference sequence). V dropped 1 base and J dropped 6 bases, with 12 bases sitting between them. The CDR3: CASSLVRGGSEAFF. The DNA for the CDR3 is TGTGCCAGCAGCTTAGTAAGGGGGGGGTCTGAAGCTTTCTTT.

This clonotype appeared many times. The chain is built from TRBV6-2 or TRBV6-3 and TRBJ1-2, with D possibly being TRBD1 (6 bases). Germline CDR1 is MNHEY and CDR2 is SVGEGT. This CDR3 has 13 residues. Trimming stripped 8 bases from V and 4 bases from J, with 14 bases between. The chain's CDR3 is CASLRDKSYGYTF. The CDR3 nucleotides read TGTGCCAGCCTGAGGGACAAGTCCTATGGCTACACCTTC.

The rearrangement links TRBV3-1 to TRBJ2-7; D remains unclear. The CDR3 consists of 13 residues. CDR1 LGHDT and CDR2 YNNKEL come from the germline V gene (reference sequence). With 1 base removed from V and 2 bases from J, the gap between germline ends came to 6 bases. The CDR3 region is CASSQALPYEQYF. DNA of the CDR3: TGTGCCAGCAGCCAAGCATTACCCTACGAGCAGTACTTC.

The V and J genes are TRBV24-1 and TRBJ2-2; no reliable D call. The V and J ends lost 0 bases and 7 bases respectively, with 5 bases between them. CDR1 is KGHDR and CDR2 is SFDVKD in the germline V gene. The CDR3 runs 13 residues. Here the CDR3 reads CATSDLPSGELFF. CDR3 coding DNA: TGTGCCACCAGTGATTTGCCCAGCGGGGAGCTGTTTTTT.

This clonotype was seen more than once but under ten times. The chain couples TRBV7-3 to TRBJ1-2; possible D gene TRBD1, 5 bases. V lost 2 bases and J 4 bases, leaving 17 bases between the germline ends. Germline assignment: CDR1 SGHTA and CDR2 FQGTGA. CDR3 length: 16 residues. CDR3 sequence reads: CASSLAQRHGGYGYTF. The CDR3 DNA sequence: TGTGCCAGCAGCTTAGCTCAACGACACGGGGGCTATGGCTACACCTTC.

The gene calls are TRBV30 and TRBJ2-5, with a tentative D call TRBD2 (6 bases). CDR3 size: 17 residues. Per germline, CDR1 GTSNPN and CDR2 SVGIG (reference sequence). Trimming removed 2 bases from V and 5 bases from J, with 24 bases in between. CDR3 coding DNA: TGTGCCTGGAGTACCCCCCTTCCAAGCGGAGGGAGTGAGACCCAGTACTTC. Amino acid sequence: CAWSTPLPSGGSETQYF.

V usage is TRBV30 and J usage is TRBJ1-2; no firm D call. The CDR3 covers 12 residues. Deletions cut 3 bases from V and 0 bases from J, with 5 bases between. The germline V gene encodes CDR1 GTSNPN and CDR2 SVGIG (reference sequence). In DNA form, the CDR3 reads TGTGCCTGGAGATTTACTAACTATGGCTACACCTTC. Protein: CAWRFTNYGYTF. The complete variable domain, with remaining parts taken from reference TRBV30 and TRBJ1-2, reads SQTIHQWPATLVQPVGSPLSLECTVEGTSNPNLYWYRQAAGRGLQLLFYSVGIGQISSEVPQNLSASRPQDRQFILSSKKLLLSDSGFYLCAWRFTNYGYTFGSGTRLTVV.

J is TRBJ1-1 and V is TRBV18; possible D gene TRBD1, 6 bases. This CDR3 comprises 15 residues. V was trimmed by 3 bases and J by 3 bases, leaving 14 bases between them. CDR1 and CDR2 from the germline V gene are KGHSH and LQKENI. CDR3 residues: CASSPKQGRDTEAFF. CDR3 nucleotide sequence: TGTGCCAGCTCACCCAAACAGGGAAGGGACACTGAAGCTTTCTTT.

This clonotype was recorded once. The J gene is TRBJ2-1, the V gene TRBV10-3; no clear D. V lost 3 bases and J lost 5, with 2 bases in between. Germline V CDR1 and CDR2: ENHRY, SYGVKD. The CDR3 length is 11 residues. The CDR3 DNA reads as TGTGCCATCAGTGATCACAATGAGCAGTTCTTC. Amino acids: CAISDHNEQFF.

This chain joins TRBV5-1 and TRBJ2-3, with D perhaps TRBD2 (5 bases). V lost 7 bases and J lost 3, with 27 bases in between. The CDR3 contains 18 residues. CDR1 is SGHRS and CDR2 is YFSETQ in the germline V gene. Written as DNA, the CDR3 is TGCGCCAGCTCAAGGGCGGGTTTAGAGAGAGGTTGGACAGATACGCAGTATTTT. Its protein is CASSRAGLERGWTDTQYF. Together with reference TRBV5-1 and TRBJ2-3, the CDR3 gives the full variable domain: KAGVTQTPRYLIKTRGQQVTLSCSPISGHRSVSWYQQTPGQGLQFLFEYFSETQRNKGNFPGRFSGRQFSNSRSEMNVSTLELGDSALYLCASSRAGLERGWTDTQYFGPGTRLTVL.